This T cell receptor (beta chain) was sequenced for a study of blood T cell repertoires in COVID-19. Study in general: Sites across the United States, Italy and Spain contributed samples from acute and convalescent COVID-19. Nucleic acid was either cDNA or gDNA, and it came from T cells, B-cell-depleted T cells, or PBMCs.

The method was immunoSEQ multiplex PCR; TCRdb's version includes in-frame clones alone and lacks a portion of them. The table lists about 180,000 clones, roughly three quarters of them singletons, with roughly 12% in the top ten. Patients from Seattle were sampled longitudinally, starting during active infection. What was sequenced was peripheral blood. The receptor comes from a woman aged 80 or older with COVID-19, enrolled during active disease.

The CDR3, as DNA: TGTGCCAGTAGTATTAGAGCGGATGATTCACCCCTCCACTTT. Its translation is CASSIRADDSPLHF. V gene TRBV19 combines with J gene TRBJ1-6; D is unresolved. V was shortened by 3 bases and J by 8 bases, with 11 bases between the two germline ends. The germline CDR1 and CDR2 sequences are LNHDA and SQIVND (reference sequence). The CDR3 is 14 amino acids.